Shown below are 9 T cell receptor beta chains from a single sample sequenced in a study of blood T cells in healthy people across ages. It was with a sample-barcoded 5' primer and a J-beta primer mix that a second PCR of roughly 7 to 12 cycles was run. TCRdb reanalysed the 5' RACE reads using MiXCR and keeps one entry per CDR3 protein. The sample records 1.5 million to 2 million distinct CDR3 sequences, roughly 49% being singletons. The sequenced sample consisted of blood. Source of these receptors: a middle-aged woman in good health.

The chain uses TRBV11-3 and TRBJ2-4; 7 positions agree with TRBD1. The DNA end is more similar to TRBJ2-7, so the J call may be wrong. The CDR3 is 14 amino acids. CDR1 is SGHNT, CDR2 YENEEA, per germline. DNA of the CDR3: TGTGCCAGCAGCTCAGCTGACAGGGACTACGAGCAGTACTTC. The encoded protein is CASSSADRDYEQYF.

The rearrangement links TRBV28 to TRBJ2-4, with D maybe TRBD1 (6 bases). The CDR3 runs to 15 residues. Trimming took 2 bases from V and 1 from J, leaving 9 bases between them. CDR1 and CDR2 (germline): MDHEN, SYDVKM. CDR3 residues: CASSLQGTAKNIQYF. The CDR3 DNA follows: TGTGCCAGCAGTTTACAGGGGACGGCCAAAAACATTCAGTACTTC.

This clonotype has only one observation. The chain is built from TRBV2 and TRBJ1-2; D unresolved. V lost 5 bases and J 3 bases, leaving 10 bases between the germline ends. The CDR3 loop spans 13 amino acids. Germline V gene data show CDR1 as SNHLY and CDR2 as FYNNEI. The CDR3 loop reads CASSQELDYGYTF. The CDR3, as DNA: TGTGCCAGCAGTCAGGAACTCGACTATGGCTACACCTTC.

This clonotype was detected only a few times. This chain links TRBV10-3 with TRBJ2-3, with D tentatively TRBD1 (5 bases). CDR1 and CDR2 (germline): ENHRY, SYGVKD. This CDR3 contains 15 residues. V lost 0 bases and J lost 1, with 8 bases in between. The CDR3 loop is CAISESIRGTDTQYF. The CDR3 DNA follows: TGTGCCATCAGTGAGTCGATCAGGGGCACAGATACGCAGTATTTT.

This clonotype appeared a few times. The V gene is TRBV6-2 or TRBV6-3, the J gene TRBJ2-7; the D gene is possibly TRBD1 (6 bases). Trimming pared 6 bases from V and 4 bases from J, leaving 19 bases between. The V gene's germline CDR1 is MNHEY and CDR2 SVGEGT. The CDR3 is 15 residues long. CDR3 residues: CASRMTGGLEYEQYF. The CDR3, as DNA: TGTGCCAGCAGAATGACAGGCGGCCTGGAATACGAGCAGTACTTC.

In its sample, this clonotype was seen a few times. The J gene is TRBJ1-2, the V gene TRBV5-1; D unclear. CDR1 is SGHRS and CDR2 is YFSETQ in the germline V gene. The CDR3 loop spans 16 amino acids. The V end was cut by 0 bases, the J end by 0 bases, with 12 bases between. CDR3 in amino acids: CASSLDSNGPNYGYTF. The CDR3 bases are TGCGCCAGCAGCTTGGATAGTAACGGACCTAACTATGGCTACACCTTC. Drawing the rest from reference TRBV5-1 and TRBJ1-2, the complete variable domain is KAGVTQTPRYLIKTRGQQVTLSCSPISGHRSVSWYQQTPGQGLQFLFEYFSETQRNKGNFPGRFSGRQFSNSRSEMNVSTLELGDSALYLCASSLDSNGPNYGYTFGSGTRLTVV.

The table lists this clonotype with a count of one. This chain joins TRBV19 and TRBJ2-3; D uncertain. The CDR3 extends over 15 amino acids. CDR1 is LNHDA and CDR2 is SQIVND in the germline V gene (reference sequence). Trimming left V 4 bases short and J 5 bases short, with 16 bases between. CDR3 residues: CASSKGGVRRDTQYF. Here the CDR3 DNA reads TGTGCCAGTAGTAAGGGTGGGGTCAGGAGAGATACGCAGTATTTT.

The V gene is TRBV7-2, the J gene TRBJ2-5, with 7 bases identical to TRBD1. Germline V gene data show CDR1 as SGHTA and CDR2 as FQGNSA. The length of the CDR3 is 16 residues. Trimming removed 2 bases from V and 7 bases from J; junction bases left unmatched: 13. CDR3 DNA: TGTGCCAGCAGCTTATTACAGCAGGGGGTTAGAGGGACCCAGTACTTC. It codes for CASSLLQQGVRGTQYF.

This clonotype was recorded a few times. The chain uses TRBV27 and TRBJ2-7, with TRBD1 matching 8 bases. CDR3 length: 14 amino acids. Germline V gene sequence: CDR1 MNHEY, CDR2 SMNVEV (reference sequence). The J segment lost 2 bases and the V segment lost 4 bases, leaving 4 bases of the junction unmatched. The CDR3 loop is CASSSQGDPYEQYF. CDR3 nucleotides: TGTGCCAGCAGTTCACAGGGGGACCCCTACGAGCAGTACTTC.